A single sample gave rise to the 21 T cell receptor beta chains below, sequenced in a study of blood T cell repertoires in COVID-19. TCRdb's copy holds only in-frame clones and misses some; the assay was immunoSEQ multiplex PCR. This sample has more than 200,000 clones; around 92% occur once, and the top ten carry 3.5% to 4%. The sample taken for sequencing was PBMCs or T cells enriched from blood (not recorded which). These receptors were taken from a woman in her twenties or thirties with acute COVID-19.

CDR3 region: CASSERQGKGNEQFF. The CDR3 DNA reads as TGCGCCAGCAGTGAGAGGCAGGGGAAAGGCAATGAGCAGTTCTTC. V and J are TRBV10-1 and TRBJ2-1, with D possibly TRBD1 on 6 matching bases. Germline CDR1 reads WNHNN; CDR2 reads SYGVQD (reference sequence). The CDR3 is made up of 15 amino acids. V was pared by 2 bases and J by 6 bases, with 14 bases between.

The rearrangement links TRBV7-2 to TRBJ2-1; maybe TRBD2 (6 bases). The length of the CDR3 is 16 residues. Germline CDR1 and CDR2: SGHTA and FQGNSA. V lost 1 base and J lost 2, with 12 bases in between. CDR3 sequence reads: CASSLETSTAYNEQFF. The CDR3 DNA sequence: TGTGCCAGCAGCTTAGAAACTAGCACGGCCTACAATGAGCAGTTCTTC.

This chain links TRBV11-2 with TRBJ1-3, with TRBD1 identical over 8 bases. Trimming at V came to 1 base and at J to 5 bases, leaving 1 base not matched to a gene. The CDR3 consists of 14 residues. Germline CDR1 and CDR2: SGHAT and FQNNGV. In nucleotides, the CDR3 is TGTGCCAGCAGCTTAGGACAGGGGAGAAACACCATATATTTT. It is translated as CASSLGQGRNTIYF.

The genes are TRBV6-5 and TRBJ1-2, with D unclear. Trimming cost V 11 bases and J 2 bases, with 15 bases left between them. The germline V gene encodes CDR1 MNHEY and CDR2 SVGAGI. The CDR3 covers 13 residues. DNA of the CDR3: TGTGCCGCTCATTACCAGGCCAACTATGGCTACACCTTC. The encoded protein is CAAHYQANYGYTF.

This clone occurred once. This chain uses TRBV6-5 with TRBJ1-1; D remains ambiguous. V lost 3 bases and J 1 base, leaving 15 bases between the germline ends. Per germline, CDR1 MNHEY and CDR2 SVGAGI. This CDR3 has 16 residues. CDR3 protein: CASSYSSGIQNTEAFF. CDR3 in DNA: TGTGCCAGCAGTTATTCTTCCGGGATCCAGAACACTGAAGCTTTCTTT.

The chain uses TRBV27 and TRBJ2-2; 7 nucleotides align to TRBD2. With V trimmed by 4 bases and J by 7 bases, 9 bases remained unmatched. This CDR3 comprises 15 residues. Germline loops: CDR1 MNHEY, CDR2 SMNVEV (reference sequence). The CDR3 region is CASSYGGGMVGELFF. The CDR3 DNA reads as TGTGCCAGCAGTTACGGCGGGGGAATGGTCGGGGAGCTGTTTTTT.

The chain uses TRBV11-2 and TRBJ1-5; D uncertain. This CDR3 is built from 14 residues. The V and J ends lost 6 bases and 3 bases respectively, with 12 bases between them. The germline CDR1 and CDR2 sequences are SGHAT and FQNNGV. The CDR3 DNA is TGTGCCAGCAGTTTGGGAGGGAACAATCAGCCCCAGCATTTT. This sequence encodes CASSLGGNNQPQHF.

The V call is TRBV9, the J call TRBJ1-2, with D uncertain. V lost 2 bases and J 0 bases, leaving 8 bases between the germline ends. Germline CDR1 is SGDLS and CDR2 is YYNGEE. CDR3 length: 14 residues. CDR3 sequence reads: CASSVSFTNYGYTF. CDR3 nucleotide sequence: TGTGCCAGCAGCGTTAGTTTTACTAACTATGGCTACACCTTC.

The gene calls are TRBV7-7 and TRBJ2-1; TRBD1 matches 10 bases. The V gene's germline CDR1 is SSHAT and CDR2 FNYEAQ (reference sequence). The CDR3 length is 15 residues. The ends lost 0 bases at V and 9 bases at J; junction bases unmatched: 5. The CDR3 loop is CASSLAGTGVGEQFF. The CDR3 coding sequence is TGTGCCAGCAGCTTAGCCGGGACAGGGGTTGGTGAGCAGTTCTTC. Combining the CDR3 with reference TRBV7-7 and TRBJ2-1 gives the whole variable domain GAGVSQSPRYKVTKRGQDVTLRCDPISSHATLYWYQQALGQGPEFLTYFNYEAQPDKSGLPSDRFSAERPEGSISTLTIQRTEQRDSAMYRCASSLAGTGVGEQFFGPGTRLTVL.

This sequence joins TRBV27 and TRBJ2-5, with D unclear. Germline V gene lookup returns CDR1 MNHEY and CDR2 SMNVEV (reference sequence). The ends were cut back, 6 bases at V and 1 base at J, with 3 bases in the middle. CDR3 length: 11 amino acids. The DNA for the CDR3 is TGTGCCAGCAGCTTCCAAGAGACCCAGTACTTC. Translating gives CASSFQETQYF.

The chain is built from TRBV9 and TRBJ2-3; a weak D match, TRBD2 (5 bases). The germline CDR1 and CDR2 sequences are SGDLS and YYNGEE. V lost 1 base to trimming and J lost 1 base, with 13 bases between them. This CDR3 has 16 amino acids. CDR3 DNA sequence: TGTGCCAGCAGCGTATTAGCGCTCGGAGGCACAGATACGCAGTATTTT. It is translated as CASSVLALGGTDTQYF.

This clone was seen only a few times. The J gene is TRBJ2-6, the V gene TRBV6-5, with a possible D match to TRBD1 (6 bases). The germline V gene encodes CDR1 MNHEY and CDR2 SVGAGI. Trimming removed 7 bases at V and 0 bases at J, with 10 bases between. The CDR3 runs 15 residues. The DNA for the CDR3 is TGTGCCAGCACTATGGGGGCCTCTGGGGCCAACGTCCTGACTTTC. Amino acid sequence: CASTMGASGANVLTF.

The chain joins TRBV27 to TRBJ2-3, with 7 bases that match TRBD2. Germline V CDR1 and CDR2: MNHEY, SMNVEV (reference sequence). V was pared by 9 bases and J by 3 bases, with 15 bases of the junction left unmatched. This CDR3 is built from 16 residues. The CDR3 protein is CASFVTGTKSTDTQYF. CDR3 DNA sequence: TGTGCCAGTTTTGTAACCGGGACTAAAAGTACAGATACGCAGTATTTT.

The rearrangement joins TRBV24-1 to TRBJ2-3, with D uncertain. The germline V gene has CDR1 KGHDR and CDR2 SFDVKD. Trimming removed 3 bases from V and 4 bases from J, with 10 bases in between. The CDR3 is made up of 14 amino acids. The chain's CDR3 is CATSDPHRSDTQYF. The CDR3 region has the DNA TGTGCCACCAGTGATCCTCACCGGTCAGATACGCAGTATTTT.

The chain has TRBV7-3 and TRBJ2-5; a possible D gene is TRBD1 (5 bases). This CDR3 spans 14 amino acids. Germline values: CDR1 SGHTA, CDR2 FQGTGA. Trimming left V 5 bases short and J 2 bases short, with 12 bases between. The CDR3 DNA sequence: TGTGCCAGCAGCCCGAAGGGGTCACAAGAGACCCAGTACTTC. Translation: CASSPKGSQETQYF.

This chain connects TRBV7-9 to TRBJ1-2; D is unclear. The CDR3 has 15 amino acids. Per germline, CDR1 SEHNR and CDR2 FQNEAQ (reference sequence). Trimming took off 1 base at V and 2 bases at J, with 11 bases between the two ends. The CDR3 DNA follows: TGTGCCAGCAGCTTAGGATTTTACGAGAACTATGGCTACACCTTC. Protein: CASSLGFYENYGYTF.

The chain has TRBV24-1 and TRBJ1-5; TRBD1 matches at 8 bases. V trimming: 6 bases; J trimming: 5 bases; junction bases outside the gene matches: 2. The CDR3 has 13 amino acids. Germline-derived CDR1 and CDR2 are KGHDR and SFDVKD. CDR3 region: CATSTGGDQPQHF. CDR3 sequence (DNA): TGTGCCACCAGTACAGGGGGGGATCAGCCCCAGCATTTT.

This clone was detected only once. The rearrangement uses TRBV9 and TRBJ1-1, with D possibly TRBD1 on 5 matching bases. Trimming took off 3 bases at V and 1 base at J, with 10 bases between the two ends. Germline loops: CDR1 SGDLS, CDR2 YYNGEE. The CDR3 is 14 amino acids. Here the CDR3 reads CASSAGQENTEAFF. For the CDR3, the DNA is TGTGCCAGCAGCGCAGGACAAGAGAACACTGAAGCTTTCTTT.

The V and J genes are TRBV7-2 and TRBJ2-5; TRBD2 matches 11 bases. This CDR3 region has 16 residues. Germline trimming cut 3 bases from V and 7 bases from J; bases unmatched to any gene: 10. Germline CDR1 is SGHTA and CDR2 is FQGNSA. The CDR3, as DNA: TGTGCCAGCAGCTTGGCTAGCGGGGGGACCAGGGGGACCCAGTACTTC. Protein sequence: CASSLASGGTRGTQYF.

The chain employs TRBV3-1 (or the pseudogene TRBV3-2) and TRBJ1-4; perhaps TRBD1 as D (6 bases). The V end was cut by 1 base, the J end by 7 bases, with 10 bases between. CDR1 is LGHDT, CDR2 YNNKEL, per germline (reference sequence). There are 14 residues in the CDR3. CDR3 sequence (DNA): TGTGCCAGCAGCCAAGGCAGGGGTGGTGAAAAACTGTTTTTT. Protein sequence: CASSQGRGGEKLFF.

The chain couples TRBV6-2 or TRBV6-3 to TRBJ1-1; D not certain. V lost 0 bases and J 0 bases, leaving 5 bases between the germline ends. Germline values: CDR1 MNHEY, CDR2 SVGEGT. CDR3 length: 14 residues. CDR3 nucleotide sequence: TGTGCCAGCAGTTACTCGAGTTTGAACACTGAAGCTTTCTTT. Translating it yields CASSYSSLNTEAFF.